Presented here are 27 T cell receptor beta chains from one specimen sequenced in a study of breast tumors, draining lymph nodes, adjacent tissues (dated by TCRdb to about 2016). Library creation used multiplex PCR. Sequencing instrument: Illumina HiSeq 2000. TCRdb trimmed the raw reads at Q25, called clones with MiXCR and kept productive beta chains. All rows with the same CDR3 protein become a single entry with the most common DNA and genes. The sample table lists approximately 150,000 distinct CDR3 sequences, over 25% of them with a count of one. Around 2.5% of the sample lies in the top ten. The axillary draining lymph nodes of breast cancer patients were the source of the lymph node samples. Sequencing used axillary lymph node tissue. All receptors derive from a female donor with breast cancer. Some clones in this sample may be carry-over from other donors' samples.

With respect to this clonotype: The final CDR3 position lacks the conserved phenylalanine or tryptophan, pointing to a likely read error. The V gene is TRBV7-2, the J gene TRBJ1-3; TRBD1 is a possible D gene (5 bases). V was pared by 5 bases and J by 6 bases, with 11 bases between. Germline loops: CDR1 SGHTA, CDR2 FQGNSA. This CDR3 is 13 amino acids long. The DNA for the CDR3 is TGTGCCAGCAGCCTAAGGGACGTAAACACCATATATGTT. Its protein product is CASSLRDVNTIYV.

This clonotype was recorded many times. The chain is built from TRBV6-6 and TRBJ1-6, with D unclear. The germline V gene has CDR1 MNHNY and CDR2 SVGAGI (reference sequence). V was pared by 5 bases and J by 7 bases, with 9 bases between. The CDR3 has 13 amino acids. The CDR3 DNA follows: TGTGCCAGCAGTACTGCAACAAATTCACCCCTCCACTTT. This encodes CASSTATNSPLHF.

This clonotype showed up many times. One junction end does not reproduce the germline sequence, and a read error may be involved. The chain recombines TRBV7-6 with TRBJ2-5; TRBD2 agrees at 7 bases. This CDR3 region has 17 residues. In germline, CDR1 is SGHVS, CDR2 FNYEAQ. The CDR3 DNA reads TGTGCCAGCGGCTTAGCCCCAGCGGGGCCTAACCAAGAGACCCAGTACTTC. Encoded protein: CASGLAPAGPNQETQYF.

The CDR3 region is CSAYRQGVGPQHF. CDR3 nucleotide sequence: TGCAGTGCCTACCGACAGGGAGTAGGGCCCCAGCATTTT. The J gene is TRBJ1-5, the V gene TRBV20-1; 7 bases map to TRBD1. Germline V CDR1 and CDR2: DFQATT, SNEGSKA (reference sequence). V trimming: 6 bases; J trimming: 9 bases; junction bases outside the gene matches: 11. CDR3 size: 13 residues.

This clonotype was detected ten times or more. V gene TRBV20-1 combines with J gene TRBJ1-5; a weak D match, TRBD1 (6 bases). Between the trimmed V and J ends, which lost 7 bases and 2 bases, there was a span of 18 bases. Germline CDR1 reads DFQATT; CDR2 reads SNEGSKA (reference sequence). The CDR3 is 15 residues long. CDR3: CSVREGHSRNQPQHF. CDR3 DNA: TGCAGTGTCCGGGAGGGACACAGTCGCAATCAGCCCCAGCATTTT.

This clonotype has a count of ten or more. This chain links TRBV10-3 with TRBJ2-1; D gene ambiguous. V was pared by 5 bases and J by 10 bases, with 12 bases between. Germline V CDR1 and CDR2: ENHRY, SYGVKD. This CDR3 comprises 12 residues. In DNA form, the CDR3 reads TGTGCCATCAGTACCATGGGCCTCGAGCAGTTCTTC. Its protein is CAISTMGLEQFF.

Concerning this clonotype itself: Here the CDR3 omits its conserved ending phenylalanine or tryptophan, so a read error is the likely source. This chain uses TRBV19 with TRBJ2-5; D unclear. Germline V gene lookup returns CDR1 LNHDA and CDR2 SQIVND (reference sequence). The CDR3 runs 16 residues. Here the CDR3 DNA reads TGCGCCAGTAGTATAGGAACAGCCCCACGCCCGGAGACCCAGTACTCC. As protein: CASSIGTAPRPETQYS.

DNA of the CDR3: TGTGCCAGCAGCGCCCAACAGGGGCACCCTACCTACGAGCAGTACGTC. It yields the protein CASSAQQGHPTYEQYV. V gene TRBV9 combines with J gene TRBJ2-7, with 7 bases identical to TRBD1. J lost 2 bases, V lost 3 bases, and 11 bases had no gene match. Germline lookup yields CDR1 SGDLS and CDR2 YYNGEE. The CDR3 runs 16 residues.

This clonotype was found a few times. V and J are TRBV18 and TRBJ1-2; D may be TRBD1 (5 bases). CDR1 is KGHSH, CDR2 LQKENI, per germline. This CDR3 contains 17 residues. V dropped 2 bases and J dropped 1 base, with 17 bases sitting between them. The CDR3 here is CASSPFPTGRGNYGYTF. The DNA of the CDR3 is TGTGCCAGCTCACCATTCCCGACCGGGAGGGGTAACTATGGCTACACCTTC.

Only a few counts were recorded for this clonotype. The V and J genes are TRBV30 and TRBJ1-2, with 7 bases aligning to TRBD1. Trimming cost V 2 bases and J 3 bases; bases outside gene matches: 3. CDR1 and CDR2 from the germline V gene are GTSNPN and SVGIG (reference sequence). CDR3 size: 13 residues. The CDR3 sequence: CAWSSGQYYGYTF. The CDR3 DNA reads TGTGCCTGGAGTTCGGGACAGTACTATGGCTACACCTTC.

This chain links TRBV6-2 or TRBV6-3 with TRBJ1-5; the D gene is possibly TRBD1 (5 bases). The V end was cut by 5 bases, the J end by 0 bases, with 14 bases between. This CDR3 contains 16 residues. Germline V lookup: CDR1 MNHEY, CDR2 SVGEGT. CDR3 loop: CASSPRGASSNQPQHF. CDR3 nucleotides: TGTGCCAGCAGTCCACGTGGGGCATCTAGCAATCAGCCCCAGCATTTT.

This chain links TRBV7-9 with TRBJ2-1, with 9 bases fitting TRBD2. The CDR3 runs 16 residues. Per the germline V gene, CDR1 is SEHNR and CDR2 is FQNEAQ (reference sequence). The V segment lost 5 bases and the J segment 6 bases; nucleotides outside the gene matches: 11. This CDR3 is CASSRWNSGGLNEQFF. The CDR3 DNA sequence: TGTGCCAGCAGCCGGTGGAATAGCGGGGGCCTCAATGAGCAGTTCTTC.

As concerns this clonotype: The junction differs from germline at one of its ends, possibly a read error. The chain joins TRBV12-5 to TRBJ1-6; 7 bases agree with TRBD1. This CDR3 spans 15 amino acids. Germline lookup yields CDR1 LGHNT and CDR2 FRNRAP. The CDR3 DNA sequence: TGTACTAGTGGTTTGGGGACAGAGGGTGATTCACCCCTCCACTTT. Amino acid sequence: CTSGLGTEGDSPLHF.

This clonotype has just a few counts. Possible read error: a much larger clone is one base away. The V gene is TRBV6-5, the J gene TRBJ1-6; no reliable D call. Germline V gene lookup returns CDR1 MNHEY and CDR2 SVGAGI. This CDR3 comprises 13 residues. V dropped 5 bases and J dropped 5 bases, with 7 bases sitting between them. CDR3 sequence (DNA): TGTGCCAGCAGTCGGCAGCATAATTCACCCCTCCACTTT. It codes for CASSRQHNSPLHF.

As regards this clonotype: A clone one base away is much larger, so this may be a read error. The CDR3 protein is CASSLSGQQQYDYTF. CDR3 DNA: TGTGCCAGCAGTCTTTCGGGTCAGCAGCAATATGACTACACCTTC. V usage is TRBV6-6 and J usage is TRBJ1-2; no definite D call. The CDR3 is 15 residues long. Looked up from germline, CDR1 is MNHNY and CDR2 is SVGAGI (reference sequence).

This clonotype was seen repeatedly, ten times or more. The chain links TRBV6-2 or TRBV6-3 to TRBJ1-2; a possible D gene is TRBD1 (6 bases). The germline V and J ends were trimmed by 2 bases and 7 bases, with 17 bases remaining between them. The CDR3 runs 15 residues. CDR1 MNHEY and CDR2 SVGEGT come from the germline V gene. CDR3 in amino acids: CASSYRTERPPGYTF. The CDR3 DNA reads as TGTGCCAGCAGTTACAGGACAGAGCGACCGCCTGGCTACACCTTC.

On this clonotype: This clone may be a read error of a much larger clone one base away. The rearrangement links TRBV6-2 or TRBV6-3 to TRBJ1-6; TRBD1 agrees at 7 bases. The CDR3 is made up of 15 amino acids. J lost 9 bases, V lost 4 bases, and 9 bases had no gene match. CDR1 and CDR2 (germline): MNHEY, SVGEGT. Here the CDR3 DNA reads TGTGCCAGCAGTTCCTCGACAGGGTTAAGTTCACCCCTCCACTTT. The encoded protein is CASSSSTGLSSPLHF.

In its sample, this clonotype was seen a few times. This chain uses TRBV12-3 or TRBV12-4 with TRBJ1-1, with D possibly TRBD1 on 6 matching bases. V lost 2 bases, J lost 10 bases, and 17 bases lay in between. This CDR3 is built from 14 residues. The DNA of the CDR3 is TGTGCCAGCAGTTTACTGGGCTCCGGAGGGGGAGCTTTCTTT. The encoded protein is CASSLLGSGGGAFF.

Points on this clonotype: The junction and the germline gene differ at one end; a read error may be behind it. J is TRBJ2-1 and V is TRBV9; 7 bases line up with TRBD1. This CDR3 region has 14 residues. Germline loops: CDR1 SGDLS, CDR2 YYNGEE. The CDR3 reads CASSYRDRLNEQSF. The CDR3 coding sequence is TGTGCCAGCAGCTACCGGGACAGACTCAATGAGCAGTCCTTC.

The V gene is TRBV10-1, the J gene TRBJ2-5; either TRBD1 or TRBD2 may supply D (5 bases each). Per the germline V gene, CDR1 is WNHNN and CDR2 is SYGVQD (reference sequence). V gave up 0 bases and J gave up 5 bases, with 22 bases separating them. CDR3 length: 18 residues. This CDR3 reads CASSESGVGGRNRETQYF. CDR3 DNA: TGCGCCAGCAGTGAGTCGGGGGTCGGCGGCCGGAATCGGGAGACCCAGTACTTC.

This clonotype was picked up one time. CDR3 in amino acids: CASRGMASAGELFF. The CDR3 nucleotides read TGTGCCAGCAGGGGGATGGCGAGCGCCGGGGAGCTGTTTTTT. The rearrangement uses TRBV7-3 and TRBJ2-2; D call uncertain. Germline assignment: CDR1 SGHTA and CDR2 FQGTGA. CDR3 length: 14 amino acids. V was trimmed by 6 bases and J by 6 bases, leaving 14 bases between them.

This clonotype has only a few counts. V gene TRBV12-3 or TRBV12-4 combines with J gene TRBJ1-5; possible D gene TRBD1, 6 bases. The CDR3 covers 13 residues. Trimming shortened V by 3 bases and J by 15 bases, and 18 bases separated the two germline ends. The CDR3 reads CASSFGGGGPLHF. Here the CDR3 DNA reads TGTGCCAGCAGTTTCGGGGGGGGGGGGCCTTTGCATTTT.

V and J are TRBV3-1 and TRBJ2-6; 7 bases agree with TRBD1. Germline assignment: CDR1 LGHDT and CDR2 YNNKEL (reference sequence). The J segment lost 0 bases and the V segment lost 0 bases, leaving 2 bases of the junction unmatched. The CDR3 totals 17 residues. The CDR3 loop is CASSQDTGASGANVLTF. The CDR3 DNA follows: TGTGCCAGCAGCCAAGATACAGGGGCCTCTGGGGCCAACGTCCTGACTTTC.

This clonotype was counted many times. No conserved phenylalanine or tryptophan is present at the end of the CDR3, so a read error is the likely explanation. The gene calls are TRBV12-3 or TRBV12-4 and TRBJ2-7; 8 nucleotides agree with TRBD1. Losses at the gene ends were 8 bases for V and 5 bases for J; bases not matched to a gene: 8. This CDR3 is built from 13 residues. Here the CDR3 DNA reads TGTGCCAGCTACCGGACAGGGACCCACGAGCAGTACCTC. This gives the protein CASYRTGTHEQYL.

A note on this clonotype: Compared with germline, one end of the junction differs, possibly owing to a read error. The chain combines TRBV6-4 with TRBJ2-5; no firm D call. This CDR3 is built from 8 residues. Germline-derived CDR1 and CDR2 are MRHNA and SNTAGT. The CDR3: CASSDTDF. The DNA of the CDR3 is TGTGCCAGCAGTGACACCGACTTC.

This clonotype was seen a few times. The CDR3 protein is CASSPAETGTGELFF. CDR3 nucleotides: TGCGCCAGCAGCCCAGCGGAAACGGGCACCGGGGAGCTGTTTTTT. The chain carries TRBV4-1 and TRBJ2-2; a possible D gene is TRBD2 (5 bases). Germline CDR1 is MGHRA and CDR2 is YSYEKL. This CDR3 spans 15 amino acids. Trimming took 4 bases from V and 4 from J, leaving 13 bases between them.

This chain connects TRBV27 to TRBJ2-4, with D possibly called TRBD1 or TRBD2 (5 bases each). Trimming removed 1 base at V and 6 bases at J, with 10 bases between. Germline CDR1 is MNHEY and CDR2 is SMNVEV (reference sequence). CDR3 length equals 14 residues. This chain's CDR3 is CASSLLGTRNIQYF. Here the CDR3 DNA reads TGTGCCAGCAGTTTATTGGGGACCAGAAACATTCAGTACTTC.